The rows below give T cell receptor beta chains drawn from one sample of a study of blood T cell repertoires in COVID-19. Measured with immunoSEQ multiplex PCR; TCRdb has only the in-frame clones, and not every one. Of about 370,000 clones in the sample, around 89% were seen once. Sequenced: PBMCs or T cells enriched from blood (not recorded which). These TCRs come from a man aged 18 to 29 who had recovered from COVID-19. Both conserved end residues are part of each CDR3. Each record gives: V gene, J gene, clone size, CDR3 protein. Size tells how often a clone was seen (once, few, many) or the class of an expanded clone, and some rows leave it out.

V gene: TRBV12-5
J gene: TRBJ1-5
clone size: NA
CDR3 protein: CASGLVLGQGNQPQHF

V gene: TRBV6-5
J gene: TRBJ1-5
clone size: NA
CDR3 protein: CASSRTGGEQPQHF

V gene: TRBV5-4
J gene: TRBJ2-6
clone size: NA
CDR3 protein: CASSFQAQGGSGANVLTF

V gene: TRBV7-8
J gene: TRBJ2-5
clone size: NA
CDR3 protein: CANGDRGLKETQYF

V gene: TRBV3-1/TRBV3-2
J gene: TRBJ1-5
clone size: NA
CDR3 protein: CASSLSGGNQPQHF

V gene: TRBV25-1
J gene: TRBJ2-5
clone size: NA
CDR3 protein: CASSDTTGVQETQYF

V gene: TRBV5-1
J gene: TRBJ1-2
clone size: NA
CDR3 protein: CASSPDREVSGYTF

V gene: TRBV4-1
J gene: TRBJ2-7
clone size: NA
CDR3 protein: CASSQESAGSYEQYF

V gene: TRBV28
J gene: TRBJ1-2
clone size: NA
CDR3 protein: CASSPNHRGGRGYTF

V gene: TRBV4-3
J gene: TRBJ1-4
clone size: NA
CDR3 protein: CASSREAATNEKLFF

V gene: TRBV5-1
J gene: TRBJ2-7
clone size: NA
CDR3 protein: CASSPSRDRASVYQYF

V gene: TRBV4-1
J gene: TRBJ2-7
clone size: NA
CDR3 protein: CASSQGQGVIEQYF

V gene: TRBV10-1
J gene: TRBJ2-7
clone size: NA
CDR3 protein: CASSSGTGGDGNYEQYF

V gene: TRBV18
J gene: TRBJ2-1
clone size: NA
CDR3 protein: CASSPPYTGGSNEQFF

V gene: TRBV9
J gene: TRBJ2-1
clone size: NA
CDR3 protein: CASSVGPAGAGYNEQFF

V gene: TRBV12-5
J gene: TRBJ2-3
clone size: once
CDR3 protein: CASAEPLSTDTQYF

V gene: TRBV7-8
J gene: TRBJ1-4
clone size: NA
CDR3 protein: CASSLGWGVNEKLFF

V gene: TRBV2
J gene: TRBJ2-6
clone size: NA
CDR3 protein: CASRTSQAGANVLTF

V gene: TRBV10-3
J gene: TRBJ1-5
clone size: NA
CDR3 protein: CAISEGRENQPQHF

V gene: TRBV2
J gene: TRBJ1-3
clone size: NA
CDR3 protein: CASRQTGKAGNTIYF

V gene: TRBV7-8
J gene: TRBJ1-4
clone size: NA
CDR3 protein: CASSSRGVFDEKLFF

V gene: TRBV12-5
J gene: TRBJ2-4
clone size: NA
CDR3 protein: CASGLVQGQYF

V gene: TRBV19
J gene: TRBJ2-1
clone size: NA
CDR3 protein: CASAGLNLNEQFF